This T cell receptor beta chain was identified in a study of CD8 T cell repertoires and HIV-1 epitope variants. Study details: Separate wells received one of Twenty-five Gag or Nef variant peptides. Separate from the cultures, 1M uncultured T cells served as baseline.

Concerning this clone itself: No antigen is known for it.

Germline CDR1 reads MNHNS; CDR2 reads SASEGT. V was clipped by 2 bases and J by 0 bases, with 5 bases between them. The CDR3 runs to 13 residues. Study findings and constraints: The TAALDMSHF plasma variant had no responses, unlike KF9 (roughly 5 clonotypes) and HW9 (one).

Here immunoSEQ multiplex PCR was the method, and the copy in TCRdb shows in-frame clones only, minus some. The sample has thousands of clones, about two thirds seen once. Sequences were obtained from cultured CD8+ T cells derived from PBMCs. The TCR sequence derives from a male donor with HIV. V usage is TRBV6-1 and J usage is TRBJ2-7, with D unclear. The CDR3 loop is CASSEHSSYEQYF. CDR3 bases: TGTGCCAGCAGTGAACACAGCTCCTACGAGCAGTACTTC.